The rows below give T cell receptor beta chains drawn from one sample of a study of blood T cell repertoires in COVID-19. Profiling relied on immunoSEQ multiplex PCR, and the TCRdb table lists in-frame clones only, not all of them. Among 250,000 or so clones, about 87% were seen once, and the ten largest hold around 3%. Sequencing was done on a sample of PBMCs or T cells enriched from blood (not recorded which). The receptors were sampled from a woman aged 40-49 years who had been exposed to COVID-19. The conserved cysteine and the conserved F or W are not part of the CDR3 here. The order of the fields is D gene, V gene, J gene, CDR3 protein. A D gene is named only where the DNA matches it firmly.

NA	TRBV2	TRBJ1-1	ASSEALGFTLGAGPDTEAF
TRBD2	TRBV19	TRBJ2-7	ASSGEGSYEQY
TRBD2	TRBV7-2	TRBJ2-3	ASSLQSRLAGTDTQY
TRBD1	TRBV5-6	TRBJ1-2	ASSLTGVIGYT
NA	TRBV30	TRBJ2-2	AWIRGDPVRRELF
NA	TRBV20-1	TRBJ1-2	SAIGGVGYT
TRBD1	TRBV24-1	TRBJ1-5	ATGKGDRDNQPQH
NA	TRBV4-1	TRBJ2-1	ASSPEGMGSEQF
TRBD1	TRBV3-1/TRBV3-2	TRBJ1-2	ASSPRTGRYGYT
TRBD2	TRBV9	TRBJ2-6	ASSVVGSGRATGANVLT
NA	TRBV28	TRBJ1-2	ASSLGAGMGYGYT
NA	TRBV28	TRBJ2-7	ASSLGGGGVYEQY
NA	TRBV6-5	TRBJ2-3	ASSYSPSTDTQY
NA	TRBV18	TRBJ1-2	ASSPPRWGDYGYT
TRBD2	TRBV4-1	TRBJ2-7	ASSQAGTREPPYEQY
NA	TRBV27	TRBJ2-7	ASRPSVGEQY
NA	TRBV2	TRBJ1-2	ASSEATRQDGYT
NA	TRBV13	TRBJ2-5	ASSLAQKTQY
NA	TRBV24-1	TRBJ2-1	ATSDPTGSLHEQF
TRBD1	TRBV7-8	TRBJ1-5	ASSPRTGGYQPQH
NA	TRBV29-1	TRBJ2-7	SVQMRDRLGEQY
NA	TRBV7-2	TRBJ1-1	ASSPTGQRAF
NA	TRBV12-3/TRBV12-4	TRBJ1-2	ASSLEGYGYT
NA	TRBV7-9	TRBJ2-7	ASSHSGATFYEQY
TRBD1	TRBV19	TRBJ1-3	ASGDRGLRNTIY
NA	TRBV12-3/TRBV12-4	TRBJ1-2	ASSFREGYGYT
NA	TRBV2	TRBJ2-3	ASSEATISTDTQY
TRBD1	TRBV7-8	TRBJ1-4	ASREGALGEKLF
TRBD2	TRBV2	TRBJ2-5	ASRSLAEETQY
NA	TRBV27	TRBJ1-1	ASSFSGFTEAF
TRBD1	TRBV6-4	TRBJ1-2	ASSGGQGGGYT
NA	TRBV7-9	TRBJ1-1	ASSLGYQQTNTEAF
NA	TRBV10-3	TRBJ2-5	AISEADRGETQY
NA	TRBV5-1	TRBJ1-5	ASSPGRGGGDQPQH
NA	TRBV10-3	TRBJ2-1	ASTIYNGARSYNEQF
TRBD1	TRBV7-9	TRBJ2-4	ASSRDRIAKNIQY
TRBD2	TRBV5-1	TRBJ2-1	ASSLISASGSINEQF
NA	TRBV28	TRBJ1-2	ASSTTAAGATNYGYT
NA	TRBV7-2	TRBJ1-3	ASSLLSGAGNTIY
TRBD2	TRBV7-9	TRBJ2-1	ASSFLAGGWNEQF
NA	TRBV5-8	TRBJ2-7	ASTNDGTYEQY